The 26 T cell receptor beta chains in this list originate from one sample, sequenced in a study of post-analysis software for immune sequencing data. Overall study findings and caveats: Comparison of patients with controls showed about 5 TRBV segments more frequent in patients, TRBV5-6, TRBV5-1 and TRBV20-1 among them.

Antigen specificity for these receptors is unknown. Tagging with unique molecular identifiers was a feature of the TCR beta cDNA libraries. TCRdb ran MiXCR on the PCR reads and lists one entry per CDR3 protein. The profile shows roughly 700,000 distinct CDR3 sequences, approximately 30% of them singletons. The sequencing sample was made of blood. Receptors originate from a girl under 18 with multiple sclerosis.

This chain uses TRBV11-2 with TRBJ2-7; TRBD1 might be the D (6 bases). The J call may be faulty, since TRBJ2-5 better matches the DNA end. Per the germline V gene, CDR1 is SGHAT and CDR2 is FQNNGV. The CDR3 runs to 15 residues. This CDR3 is CASSPPSAGVETQYF. Here the CDR3 DNA reads TGTGCCAGCAGCCCACCAAGCGCAGGGGTAGAGACCCAGTACTTC.

The CDR3 spells CATSRDNLGGARYNEQFF. For the CDR3, the DNA is TGTGCCACCAGCAGAGATAATCTCGGGGGGGCGAGGTACAATGAGCAGTTCTTC. The V and J genes are TRBV15 and TRBJ2-1, with 8 positions matching TRBD2. Germline V gene lookup returns CDR1 LNHNV and CDR2 YYDKDF (reference sequence). The V segment lost 0 bases and the J segment 4 bases; nucleotides outside the gene matches: 11. This CDR3 has 18 amino acids.

V and J are TRBV28 and TRBJ1-2; D call uncertain. Trimming pared 6 bases from V and 4 bases from J, leaving 9 bases between. This CDR3 comprises 12 residues. Per the germline V gene, CDR1 is MDHEN and CDR2 is SYDVKM. The CDR3: CASRGPIYGYTF. As DNA, the CDR3 is TGTGCCAGCAGAGGACCGATCTATGGCTACACCTTC.

This clonotype occurred a few times. Compared with germline, one end of the junction differs, possibly owing to a read error. The chain links TRBV7-7 to TRBJ1-5; possibly TRBD1 for D (5 bases). Per the germline V gene, CDR1 is SSHAT and CDR2 is FNYEAQ (reference sequence). The CDR3 length is 19 residues. The CDR3 DNA sequence: TGTGCTAGCAGCCCACGTAACCCACCGGGACGGATTTACAATCAGCCCCAGCATTTT. Its protein is CASSPRNPPGRIYNQPQHF.

The count of this clonotype is one. The chain has TRBV24-1 and TRBJ2-3; D ambiguous. The CDR3 loop spans 16 amino acids. Germline CDR1 is KGHDR and CDR2 is SFDVKD. Trimming shortened V by 1 base and J by 2 bases, and 12 bases separated the two germline ends. The DNA of the CDR3 is TGTGCCACCAGTGATTTCTCGGCCAGAAACACAGATACGCAGTATTTT. Its protein product is CATSDFSARNTDTQYF.

The J gene is TRBJ1-5, the V gene TRBV7-2, with D uncertain. CDR1 and CDR2 (germline): SGHTA, FQGNSA. The CDR3 consists of 13 residues. V lost 3 bases to trimming and J lost 5 bases, with 8 bases between them. The CDR3 bases are TGTGCCAGCAGCTTTACCAACTATCAGCCCCAGCATTTT. This gives the protein CASSFTNYQPQHF.

This clonotype was found a few times. The chain joins TRBV7-6 to TRBJ2-5, with D possibly TRBD2 on 5 matching bases. This CDR3 is built from 13 residues. Trimming removed 5 bases at V and 7 bases at J, with 14 bases between. CDR1 is SGHVS, CDR2 FNYEAQ, per germline. The DNA for the CDR3 is TGTGCCAGCAGCATACAGTTCCGGGGGACCCAGTACTTC. As protein: CASSIQFRGTQYF.

This sequence joins TRBV14 and TRBJ2-7, with 10 bases identical to TRBD1. Losses at the gene ends were 4 bases for V and 5 bases for J; bases not matched to a gene: 5. CDR1 is SGHDN and CDR2 is FVKESK in the germline V gene. The length of the CDR3 is 14 residues. CDR3 sequence: CASSRKTGGDEQYF. CDR3 in DNA: TGTGCCAGCAGCCGAAAGACAGGGGGCGACGAGCAGTACTTC.

Turning to this clonotype: It may be a read error: a sequence one base away is much more abundant. The chain has TRBV6-4 and TRBJ2-1; 10 bases are a match to TRBD2. Germline V gene sequence: CDR1 MRHNA, CDR2 SNTAGT. This CDR3 contains 15 residues. The DNA for the CDR3 is TGTGCCGGCAGTGACTCACTAGCGGGATTCGATGAGCAGTTCTTC. Translation gives CAGSDSLAGFDEQFF.

V gene TRBV5-1 combines with J gene TRBJ2-3, with 7 bases identical to TRBD2. CDR1 is SGHRS, CDR2 YFSETQ, per germline. After removal of 0 bases from V and 6 bases from J, the junction contained 4 bases not matched to a gene. The CDR3 totals 14 residues. The CDR3: CASSLARGSDTQYF. The CDR3 nucleotides are TGCGCCAGCAGCTTGGCGCGGGGGAGCGATACGCAGTATTTT.

This clonotype appeared a few times. The chain combines TRBV7-2 with TRBJ2-3, with 7 bases matching TRBD2. Germline V gene data show CDR1 as SGHTA and CDR2 as FQGNSA. J was trimmed by 6 bases and V by 5 bases; bases with no gene match: 23. The length of the CDR3 is 19 residues. CDR3 sequence (DNA): TGTGCCAGCAGCCCTTCCTTCTGGCCAGCGGGGAGCCCAAGGGATACGCAGTATTTT. Its protein product is CASSPSFWPAGSPRDTQYF.

This clonotype was found a few times. The CDR3 DNA reads TGTGCCAGCACCGGTCCCGGGACAGGGAACATTCAGTACTTC. It translates to CASTGPGTGNIQYF. The chain is built from TRBV7-8 and TRBJ2-4; 9 nucleotides align to TRBD1. This CDR3 spans 14 amino acids. Germline lookup yields CDR1 SGHVS and CDR2 FQNEAQ. Losses at the gene ends were 7 bases for V and 7 bases for J; bases not matched to a gene: 8.

This clonotype has more than one count but fewer than ten. The V call is TRBV20-1, the J call TRBJ1-2, with D perhaps TRBD1 (5 bases). Germline CDR1 reads DFQATT; CDR2 reads SNEGSKA (reference sequence). The CDR3 spans 13 residues. The V end lost 3 bases, the J end lost 3 bases, and 11 bases lay between the germline ends. CDR3 in DNA: TGCAGTGCTAGTTCGGGCAGGGACTATGGCTACACCTTC. Amino acids: CSASSGRDYGYTF.

The V call is TRBV7-9, the J call TRBJ2-1; D is undetermined. From germline, CDR1 is SEHNR and CDR2 FQNEAQ (reference sequence). The length of the CDR3 is 13 residues. V dropped 5 bases and J dropped 10 bases, with 15 bases sitting between them. CDR3 sequence (DNA): TGTGCCAGCAGCATCAAATTGGAAGGGGAGCAGTTCTTC. It yields the protein CASSIKLEGEQFF.

This clonotype was detected ten times or more. V gene TRBV6-1 combines with J gene TRBJ2-6; no firm D call. V gave up 6 bases and J gave up 1 base, with 7 bases separating them. CDR3 size: 14 residues. Germline-derived CDR1 and CDR2 are MNHNS and SASEGT. The chain's CDR3 is CASRTESGANVLTF. Here the CDR3 DNA reads TGTGCCAGCAGGACGGAGTCTGGGGCCAACGTCCTGACTTTC.

The chain uses TRBV4-1 and TRBJ2-1, with D possibly matching TRBD1 (5 bases). CDR3 length: 14 amino acids. V lost 6 bases and J lost 9, with 18 bases in between. The germline V gene has CDR1 MGHRA and CDR2 YSYEKL. The chain's CDR3 is CASSPLPTGGEQFF. CDR3 DNA sequence: TGCGCCAGCAGTCCTCTACCAACAGGCGGTGAGCAGTTCTTC.

This clonotype was counted between two and nine times. A read error may produce the germline difference seen at one junction end. V is TRBV7-2 and J is TRBJ2-1; a possible D gene is TRBD2 (5 bases). The CDR3 covers 13 residues. Germline V gene sequence: CDR1 SGHTA, CDR2 FQGNSA. DNA for the CDR3: TGTGCCGGCAGCTTAGCGTTTTTGGGGGAGCAGTTCTTC. It codes for CAGSLAFLGEQFF.

The CDR3 sequence: CSVEDRFGYTF. The CDR3 DNA sequence: TGCAGCGTTGAAGATCGCTTCGGCTACACCTTC. The J gene is TRBJ1-2, the V gene TRBV29-1; D unclear. The CDR3 consists of 11 residues. Trimming cost V 0 bases and J 8 bases, with 7 bases left between them. Germline V lookup: CDR1 SQVTM, CDR2 ANQGSEA.

There are many counts of this clonotype. The chain employs TRBV6-5 and TRBJ1-2; D call uncertain. Trimming removed 0 bases at V and 4 bases at J, with 6 bases between. Germline V gene sequence: CDR1 MNHEY, CDR2 SVGAGI. CDR3 length: 13 residues. This CDR3 reads CASSYSGSYGYTF. In DNA form, the CDR3 reads TGTGCCAGCAGTTACTCGGGCAGCTATGGCTACACCTTC.

This clonotype was found many times. V and J are TRBV6-6 and TRBJ2-1; TRBD1 matches at 8 bases. V lost 8 bases and J lost 4; bases outside the gene matches: 10. CDR1 is MNHNY and CDR2 is SVGAGI in the germline V gene (reference sequence). The CDR3 is 15 amino acids. The CDR3 nucleotides are TGTGCCAGCGACGGTAGGGACAGGCGATACAATGAGCAGTTCTTC. Translating gives CASDGRDRRYNEQFF.

This chain links TRBV6-2 or TRBV6-3 with TRBJ2-7; D is ambiguous. This CDR3 has 13 residues. The germline V gene has CDR1 MNHEY and CDR2 SVGEGT. Trimming shortened V by 6 bases and J by 2 bases, and 11 bases separated the two germline ends. The CDR3 coding sequence is TGTGCCAGCAGCATAAAAGGACCCTACGAGCAGTACTTC. Translated, it gives CASSIKGPYEQYF.

The chain combines TRBV18 with TRBJ2-5; D is undetermined. The CDR3 is 15 amino acids. Trimming cost V 4 bases and J 4 bases, with 16 bases left between them. CDR1 KGHSH and CDR2 LQKENI come from the germline V gene. CDR3 in DNA: TGTGCCAGCTCACAGGGCCGCCGAATAACAGAGACCCAGTACTTC. This encodes CASSQGRRITETQYF.

This clonotype has a handful of counts. The CDR3 DNA is TGCAGTAGCGAGGCGGGGGGCAATAAAGAGACCCAGTACTTC. It translates to CSSEAGGNKETQYF. The rearrangement links TRBV20-1 to TRBJ2-5; 8 nucleotides match TRBD2. Germline values: CDR1 DFQATT, CDR2 SNEGSKA (reference sequence). The CDR3 has 14 residues. J gave up 3 bases and V 8 bases, and 11 bases lay outside the gene matches.

This chain joins TRBV28 and TRBJ2-1; 10 bases line up with TRBD2. Germline-derived CDR1 and CDR2 are MDHEN and SYDVKM. The ends lost 7 bases at V and 4 bases at J; junction bases unmatched: 13. The CDR3 sequence is 17 residues long. Written as DNA, the CDR3 is TGTGCCAGCACCAGAAGCGGGAGGGCCAGCCGGTACAATGAGCAGTTCTTC. Amino acid sequence: CASTRSGRASRYNEQFF.

The V gene is TRBV5-6, the J gene TRBJ1-4; 7 positions agree with TRBD1. Trimming removed 4 bases from V and 4 bases from J; junction bases left unmatched: 4. The CDR3 is 14 residues long. Germline CDR1 reads SGHDT; CDR2 reads YYEEEE. This CDR3 is CASSDRVINEKLFF. The CDR3 region has the DNA TGTGCCAGCAGCGACAGGGTGATTAATGAAAAACTGTTTTTT.

This clonotype was observed a few times. The chain links TRBV16 to TRBJ1-1; 10 positions agree with TRBD1. Trimming at V came to 3 bases and at J to 5 bases, leaving 3 bases not matched to a gene. CDR3 size: 14 residues. Germline V lookup: CDR1 KGHSY, CDR2 FQNENV. CDR3 protein: CASSQGTGVTEAFF. CDR3 bases: TGTGCCAGCAGCCAGGGGACAGGGGTTACTGAAGCTTTCTTT.